This record covers a single T cell receptor (beta chain). This entry comes from a study of Ad26.COV2.S vaccination and SARS-CoV-2 variants. Treatment indicated: approximately 18 received Ad26.COV2.S at low or high dose, single or two shots; roughly 5 received placebo; per-sample allocation not given. At day 63 after the first vaccine or placebo injection, samples were drawn. V lost 11 bases to trimming and J lost 4 bases, with 20 bases between them. The CDR3 extends over 14 amino acids. The V gene's germline CDR1 is KGHSH and CDR2 LQKENI. Sequencing was performed with immunoSEQ multiplex PCR; in TCRdb, only in-frame clones are kept and a portion is missing. The data show around 270,000 clones, roughly 87% seen once.

This sequence originates from a person between 18 and 59 years old who received the Ad26.COV2.S COVID-19 vaccine or a placebo. The chain couples TRBV18 to TRBJ1-2; D is perhaps TRBD1 (5 bases). The material was peripheral blood, obtained in a trial of Ad26.COV2.S vaccine versus placebo. CDR3 amino acids: CAASGWGPSYGYTF. CDR3 DNA sequence: TGTGCCGCATCCGGATGGGGCCCCAGCTATGGCTACACCTTC.